Listed below are T cell receptor beta chains from one sample, sequenced in a study of control samples from healthy donors and cancer patients. The protocol was immunoSEQ multiplex PCR, while the TCRdb copy is restricted to in-frame clones and leaves out a portion. The data hold about 54,000 clones, with around 96% observed a single time. The sequencing sample was made of blood. These receptors originate from a woman aged 25 to 45 in good health. The CDR3 runs from the conserved cysteine through the conserved F or W. The order of the fields is V gene, CDR3 protein.

>TRBV30
CAWSLGTAGSPLHF
>TRBV4-1
CASSQVHIELVKTDTQYF
>TRBV4-1
CASSQGAGGFYNEQFF
>TRBV4-1
CASSQDQGRDGEQFF
>TRBV29-1
CSVADGYTEAFF
>TRBV7-9
CASSLGTGGYTF
>TRBV6-5
CASRTSGTQETQYF
>TRBV27
CASSLSGGSAEAFF
>TRBV29-1
CSVEGSRGANYGYTF
>TRBV2
CASSETQSNTEAFF
>TRBV12-3/TRBV12-4
CASRVHGDTQYF
>TRBV7-6
CASSSFPRREDTQYF
>TRBV5-6
CASSFLDRKTYGYTF
>TRBV29-1
CSVDVDSDNYGYTF
>TRBV7-9
CASSPRVVAKNIQYF
>TRBV6-5
CASGGQGNEKLFF
>TRBV9
CASRSGVNTGELFF
>TRBV21-1
CASTLALPGELFF
>TRBV7-3
CASSLTAGPGDNSPLHF
>TRBV5-1
CASSLSGSWDQETQYF
>TRBV7-2
CASSLAPPGTSAYSYEQYF
>TRBV5-1
CASSLGNGITDTQYF
>TRBV19
CASSISTSLDTQYF
>TRBV28
CASSLFGVQAFF
>TRBV4-1
CASSQETGRANQPQHF
>TRBV5-5
CASSFPGQGNTEAFF
>TRBV5-5
CASSKDPSGANVLTF
>TRBV7-2
CASSLGGARTDTQYF
>TRBV2
CASSPGQGVYGYTF